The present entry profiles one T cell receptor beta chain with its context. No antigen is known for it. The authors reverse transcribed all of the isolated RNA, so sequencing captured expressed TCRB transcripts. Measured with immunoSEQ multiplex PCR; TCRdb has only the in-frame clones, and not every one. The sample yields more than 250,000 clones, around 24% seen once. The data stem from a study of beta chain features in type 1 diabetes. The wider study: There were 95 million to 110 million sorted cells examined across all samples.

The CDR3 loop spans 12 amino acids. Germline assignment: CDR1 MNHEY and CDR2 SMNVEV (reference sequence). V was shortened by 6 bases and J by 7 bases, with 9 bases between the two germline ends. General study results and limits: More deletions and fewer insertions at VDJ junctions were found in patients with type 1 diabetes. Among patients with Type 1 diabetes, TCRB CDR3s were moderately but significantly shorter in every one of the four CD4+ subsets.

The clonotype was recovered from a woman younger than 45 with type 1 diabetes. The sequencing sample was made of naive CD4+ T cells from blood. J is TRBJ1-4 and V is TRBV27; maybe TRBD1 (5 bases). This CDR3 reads CASRQGTEKLFF. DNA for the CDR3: TGTGCCAGCAGGCAGGGAACTGAAAAACTGTTTTTT.